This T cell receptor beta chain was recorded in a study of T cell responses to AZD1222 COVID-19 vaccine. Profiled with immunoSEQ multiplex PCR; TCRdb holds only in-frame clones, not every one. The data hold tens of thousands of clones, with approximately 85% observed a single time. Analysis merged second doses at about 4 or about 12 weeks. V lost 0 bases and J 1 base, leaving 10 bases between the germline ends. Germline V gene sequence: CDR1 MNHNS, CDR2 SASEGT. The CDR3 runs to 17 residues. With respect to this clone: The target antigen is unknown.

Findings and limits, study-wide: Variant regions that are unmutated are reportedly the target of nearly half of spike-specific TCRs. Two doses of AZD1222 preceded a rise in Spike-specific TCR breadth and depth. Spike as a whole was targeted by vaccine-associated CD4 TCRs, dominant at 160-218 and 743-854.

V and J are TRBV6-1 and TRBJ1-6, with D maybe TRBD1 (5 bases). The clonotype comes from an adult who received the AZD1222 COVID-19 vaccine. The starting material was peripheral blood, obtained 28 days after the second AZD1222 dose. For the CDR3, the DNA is TGTGCCAGCAGTGAAGCTCGGGGCAATTCCTATAATTCACCCCTCCACTTT. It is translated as CASSEARGNSYNSPLHF.